A single T cell receptor (beta chain) is shown here with its context. The entry originates in a study of blood T cell repertoires in COVID-19. In germline, CDR1 is SGHNT, CDR2 YYREEE (reference sequence). V shed 6 bases, J shed 5 bases, and the junction held 8 bases outside the gene matches. The CDR3 is 14 amino acids. Assay: immunoSEQ multiplex PCR; the TCRdb copy retains only in-frame clones and omits some. Counted here are hundreds of thousands of clones, over 75% occurring once; the ten biggest clones make up approximately 7.9%. The clonotype was recovered from a human donor in a cohort sampled during active COVID-19. J is TRBJ2-5 and V is TRBV5-4; 9 bases map to TRBD1. Material: peripheral blood. The CDR3 sequence: CASNRQGVEETQYF. The CDR3, as DNA: TGTGCCAGCAACCGACAGGGGGTGGAGGAGACCCAGTACTTC. Variable domain in full (rest from reference TRBV5-4 and TRBJ2-5): ETGVTQSPTHLIKTRGQQVTLRCSSQSGHNTVSWYQQALGQGPQFIFQYYREEENGRGNFPPRFSGLQFPNYSSELNVNALELDDSALYLCASNRQGVEETQYFGPGTRLLVL.